This TCR beta chain originates from a study of identical twins. Study-level results: Instead of following the same donors, the conclusions were based on cross-sectional statistical analysis.

This clonotype was seen ten or more times. What it binds is not known. CDR1 and CDR2 (germline): SEHNR, FQNEAQ (reference sequence). The junction had 2 bases not matched to a gene; V was cut back by 5 bases and J by 4 bases. This CDR3 contains 12 residues. TCRdb independently ran MiXCR on the 5' RACE reads; one entry per CDR3 protein. The sample contains some 250,000 distinct CDR3 sequences, more than 9.5% of which appear only once. With no exceptions, donors were healthy Caucasians. The sample was also linked to a second study, of yellow fever vaccine responses in identical twins.

This sequence was found in a woman aged 18 to 35 in good health. The V gene is TRBV7-9, the J gene TRBJ2-7, with 7 bases that match TRBD1. The sequenced material came from memory (CD45RO+) T cells sorted from blood. The CDR3, as DNA: TGTGCCAGCAGCCGACAGGGATACGAGCAGTACTTC. As protein: CASSRQGYEQYF.